This T cell receptor beta chain was captured by sequencing in a study of cytomegalovirus exposure and HLA in healthy donors. TCRdb keeps only in-frame clones here, not all; method: immunoSEQ multiplex PCR. The sample has tens of thousands of clones, roughly 93% seen once. In its sample, this clone was seen once. CDR1 and CDR2 (germline): MNHNY, SVGAGI (reference sequence). V shed 4 bases, J shed 6 bases, and the junction held 12 bases outside the gene matches. The CDR3 has 16 amino acids. The gene calls are TRBV6-6 and TRBJ2-3, with 8 bases fitting TRBD1. Sequencing was performed on PBMCs. This clonotype was obtained from a young woman in good health and CMV-seropositive. CDR3 sequence reads: CASSFFGQGASDTQYF. CDR3 coding DNA: TGTGCCAGCAGTTTCTTTGGTCAGGGGGCGTCGGATACGCAGTATTTT.